This is a list of T cell receptor beta chains from one sample in a study of early T cells in non-severe SARS-CoV-2 infection. TCRdb recomputed calls from the 5' RACE reads with MiXCR, one row per CDR3 protein. The sample includes tens of thousands of distinct CDR3 sequences, about 4% of them seen just once. Specimen: whole blood. These receptors were collected from an adult who was a healthcare worker with PCR-confirmed SARS-CoV-2 infection or an uninfected control (not recorded which). The CDR3 runs from the conserved cysteine through the conserved F or W. A D gene is named only where the DNA matches it firmly. Clone size is not always given. Where it is, it says once, few, many or a class for expanded clones.

j_call | v_call | clone_size | d_call | cdr3_nt | cdr3_aa
TRBJ2-5 | TRBV7-8 | many | NA | TGTGCCAGCAGCCCCCGAATCCGGGTCGGGGAGACCCAGTACTTC | CASSPRIRVGETQYF
TRBJ2-7 | TRBV6-2/TRBV6-3 | many | TRBD2 | TGTGCCAGCAGTCGACTAGCGTGGGACGAGCAGTACTTC | CASSRLAWDEQYF
TRBJ2-3 | TRBV6-5 | many | TRBD1 | TGTGCCAGCAGACTCAAAAGCTGGGACAGCCTAGATACGCAGTATTTT | CASRLKSWDSLDTQYF
TRBJ2-1 | TRBV28 | NA | TRBD2 | TGTGCCAGCAGACTAGCGGGAGGAAGGGATGAGCAGTTCTTC | CASRLAGGRDEQFF
TRBJ2-1 | TRBV20-1 | few | NA | TGCAGTGCCACCTGGGAGGCAGTTTACAATGAGCAGTTCTTC | CSATWEAVYNEQFF
TRBJ2-3 | TRBV20-1 | few | TRBD2 | TGCAGTGCTAGAGATATGGCGGGAGGACCAGATACGCAGTATTTT | CSARDMAGGPDTQYF
TRBJ1-2 | TRBV29-1 | many | NA | TGCAGCGTAGGCAAGTTAGGTGCCGCTAACTATGGCTACACCTTC | CSVGKLGAANYGYTF
TRBJ2-1 | TRBV7-2 | many | NA | TGTGCCAGCAGCTTAGTTACAGGGTCGTACAATGAGCAGTTCTTC | CASSLVTGSYNEQFF
TRBJ2-1 | TRBV12-3/TRBV12-4 | NA | NA | TGTGGCAGCAGTCTAGCCTCCCTCAGTAGGTACAATGAGCAGTTCTTC | CGSSLASLSRYNEQFF
TRBJ2-5 | TRBV20-1 | medium-sized | TRBD2 | TGCAGTGCTCTAGCGGAAAATCTGGAGACCCAGTACTTC | CSALAENLETQYF
TRBJ2-7 | TRBV10-3 | many | NA | TGTGCCATCAGTCCGGGAGTGTTCGGCGAGCAGTACTTC | CAISPGVFGEQYF